This T cell receptor (beta chain) was identified during a study of blood T cell repertoires in COVID-19. As processed by the authors: Amplification of reference gene primers was used by the study to estimate nucleated cell counts. Produced via immunoSEQ multiplex PCR; TCRdb's table is partial and in-frame only. V, J and clone size derive from that table, while D and trimming were established from the DNA sequence. The sample lists 80,000 to 95,000 clones, nearly 90% occurring once. The specimen was peripheral blood. This receptor was identified in a man aged 65 to 79 with acute or convalescent COVID-19.

CDR3 sequence reads: CASSQDPRGGYTF. The CDR3 bases are TGTGCCAGCAGCCAAGATCCCCGGGGAGGCTACACCTTC. The rearrangement joins TRBV14 to TRBJ1-2; D not certain. CDR1 is SGHDN and CDR2 is FVKESK in the germline V gene. Trimming removed 0 bases at V and 8 bases at J, with 10 bases between. This CDR3 contains 13 residues.